The clone carrying this T cell receptor beta chain appeared once. This entry is derived from a study of T cell changes during pregnancy in multiple sclerosis. Germline CDR1 GTSNPN, CDR2 SVGIG (reference sequence). The CDR3 length is 17 residues. Trimming removed 2 bases at V and 9 bases at J, with 23 bases between. Sequenced by immunoSEQ multiplex PCR; TCRdb stores in-frame clones only, minus some. The top ten hold roughly 5.7% of the sample, which has 50,000 to 80,000 clones, roughly 90% seen once. The specimen was CD8+ T cells from peripheral blood mononuclear cells, collected before pregnancy. The TCR originated in a female donor with multiple sclerosis, enrolled in a pregnancy study. The rearrangement joins TRBV30 to TRBJ1-6; D is unclear. The CDR3 loop is CAWSLGLSRNPLSPLHF. The DNA of the CDR3 is TGTGCCTGGAGTCTAGGCCTTAGTAGGAACCCGCTTTCACCCCTCCACTTT.